Here is one T cell receptor beta chain with its context. Antigen specificity is unknown. Random hexamers were used to reverse transcribe the RNA input (about 0.45 to 1 ug). The amplification used immunoSEQ multiplex PCR on TCR beta CDR3; it spanned 54 Vbeta and 13 Jbeta. TCRdb reprocessed the immunoSEQ multiplex PCR reads via MiXCR and lists one record per CDR3 protein. Here the sample spans about 120,000 distinct CDR3 sequences, around 92% being singletons. The entry originates in a study of CD8 T cells in Susac syndrome. TCR beta from blood CD8+ and CD4+ T cells was sequenced. The individuals used as controls were healthy donors who had been matched for both age and sex. Broader study findings: As acknowledged by the study, its TCR sequencing and HLA analysis included a relatively small number of individuals.

Trimming shortened V by 1 base and J by 0 bases, and 17 bases separated the two germline ends. The CDR3 contains 17 residues. Per the germline V gene, CDR1 is SGHDT and CDR2 is YYEEEE. The sequencing sample was made of CD8+ T cells from PBMCs. The chain employs TRBV5-6 and TRBJ2-7; D may be TRBD2 (6 bases). This TCR came from a human donor in good health. The CDR3 is CASSLSLGLSISYEQYF. CDR3 bases: TGTGCCAGCAGCTTGTCGCTGGGACTGAGCATCTCCTACGAGCAGTACTTC.